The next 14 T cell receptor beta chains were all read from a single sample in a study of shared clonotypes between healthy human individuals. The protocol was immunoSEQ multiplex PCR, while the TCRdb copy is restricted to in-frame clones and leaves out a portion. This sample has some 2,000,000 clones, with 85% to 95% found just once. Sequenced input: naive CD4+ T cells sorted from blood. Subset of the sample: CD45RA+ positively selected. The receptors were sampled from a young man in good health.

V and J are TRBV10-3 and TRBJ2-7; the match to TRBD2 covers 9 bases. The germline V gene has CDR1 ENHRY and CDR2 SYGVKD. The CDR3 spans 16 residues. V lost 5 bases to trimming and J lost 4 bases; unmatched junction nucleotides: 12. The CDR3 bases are TGTGCCATCAGTCCCCGTGAGACTAGCGGCACTTACGAGCAGTACTTC. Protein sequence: CAISPRETSGTYEQYF.

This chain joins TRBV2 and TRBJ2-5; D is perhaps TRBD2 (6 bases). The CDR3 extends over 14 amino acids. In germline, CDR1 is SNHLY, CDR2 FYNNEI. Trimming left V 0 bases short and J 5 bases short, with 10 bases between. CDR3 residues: CASSEASLAETQYF. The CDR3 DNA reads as TGTGCCAGCAGTGAAGCAAGTCTAGCGGAGACCCAGTACTTC. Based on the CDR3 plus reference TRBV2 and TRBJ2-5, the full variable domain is EPEVTQTPSHQVTQMGQEVILRCVPISNHLYFYWYRQILGQKVEFLVSFYNNEISEKSEIFDDQFSVERPDGSNFTLKIRSTKLEDSAMYFCASSEASLAETQYFGPGTRLLVL.

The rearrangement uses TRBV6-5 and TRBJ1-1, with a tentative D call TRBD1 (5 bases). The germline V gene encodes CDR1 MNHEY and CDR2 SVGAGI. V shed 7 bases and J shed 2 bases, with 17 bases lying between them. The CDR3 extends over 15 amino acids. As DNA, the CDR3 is TGTGCCAGCATAAGGCAGGGCGCCCCCAACACTGAAGCTTTCTTT. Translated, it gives CASIRQGAPNTEAFF.

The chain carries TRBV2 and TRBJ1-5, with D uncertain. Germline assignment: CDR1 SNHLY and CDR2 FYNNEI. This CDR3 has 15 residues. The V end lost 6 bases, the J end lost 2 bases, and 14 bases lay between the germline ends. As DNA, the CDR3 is TGTGCCAGCAGCGATCAAGGTGGTGGCAATCAGCCCCAGCATTTT. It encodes CASSDQGGGNQPQHF.

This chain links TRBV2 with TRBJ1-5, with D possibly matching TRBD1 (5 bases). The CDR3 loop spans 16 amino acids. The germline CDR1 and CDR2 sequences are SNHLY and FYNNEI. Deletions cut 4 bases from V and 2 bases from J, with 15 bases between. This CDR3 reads CASSGDGGFGNQPQHF. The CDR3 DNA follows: TGTGCCAGCAGTGGGGACGGGGGATTTGGCAATCAGCCCCAGCATTTT. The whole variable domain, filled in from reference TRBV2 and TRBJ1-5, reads EPEVTQTPSHQVTQMGQEVILRCVPISNHLYFYWYRQILGQKVEFLVSFYNNEISEKSEIFDDQFSVERPDGSNFTLKIRSTKLEDSAMYFCASSGDGGFGNQPQHFGDGTRLSIL.

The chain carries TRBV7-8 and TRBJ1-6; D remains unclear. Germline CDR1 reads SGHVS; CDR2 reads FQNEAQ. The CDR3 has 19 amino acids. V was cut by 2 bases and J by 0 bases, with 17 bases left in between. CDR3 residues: CASSLRSLTESSYNSPLHF. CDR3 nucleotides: TGTGCCAGCAGCTTACGGTCCCTCACTGAAAGCTCCTATAATTCACCCCTCCACTTT.

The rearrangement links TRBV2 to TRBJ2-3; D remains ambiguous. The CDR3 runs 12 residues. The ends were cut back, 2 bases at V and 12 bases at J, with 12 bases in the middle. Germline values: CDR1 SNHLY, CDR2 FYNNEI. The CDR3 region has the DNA TGTGCCAGCAGTGAATTTCGGCCGCCCCAGTATTTT. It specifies CASSEFRPPQYF.

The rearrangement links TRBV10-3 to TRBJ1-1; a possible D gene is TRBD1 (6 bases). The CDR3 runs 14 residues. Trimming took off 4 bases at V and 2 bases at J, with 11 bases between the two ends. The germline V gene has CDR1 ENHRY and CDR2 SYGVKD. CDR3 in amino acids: CAISVKGGNTEAFF. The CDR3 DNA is TGTGCCATCAGTGTAAAAGGGGGAAACACTGAAGCTTTCTTT.

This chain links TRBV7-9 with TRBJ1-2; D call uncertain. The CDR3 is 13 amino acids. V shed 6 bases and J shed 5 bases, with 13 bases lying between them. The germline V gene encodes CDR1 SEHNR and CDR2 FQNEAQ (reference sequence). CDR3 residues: CASSYGESYGYTF. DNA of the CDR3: TGTGCCAGCAGTTACGGGGAGTCGTATGGCTACACCTTC.

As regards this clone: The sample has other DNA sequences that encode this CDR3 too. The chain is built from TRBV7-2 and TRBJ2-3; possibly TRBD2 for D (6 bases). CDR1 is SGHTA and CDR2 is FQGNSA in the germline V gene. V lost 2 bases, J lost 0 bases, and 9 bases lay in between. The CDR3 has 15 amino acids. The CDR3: CASSLSGTSTDTQYF. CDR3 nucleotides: TGTGCCAGCAGCTTAAGTGGGACTAGCACAGATACGCAGTATTTT. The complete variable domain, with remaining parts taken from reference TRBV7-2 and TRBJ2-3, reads GAGVSQSPSNKVTEKGKDVELRCDPISGHTALYWYRQSLGQGLEFLIYFQGNSAPDKSGLPSDRFSAERTGGSVSTLTIQRTQQEDSAVYLCASSLSGTSTDTQYFGPGTRLTVL.

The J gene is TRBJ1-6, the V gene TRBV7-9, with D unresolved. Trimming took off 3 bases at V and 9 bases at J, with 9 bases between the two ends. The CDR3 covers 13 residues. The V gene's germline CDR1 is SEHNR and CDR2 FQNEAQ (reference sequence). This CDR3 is CASSLGGGSPLHF. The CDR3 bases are TGTGCCAGCAGCTTGGGTGGCGGTTCACCCCTCCACTTT.

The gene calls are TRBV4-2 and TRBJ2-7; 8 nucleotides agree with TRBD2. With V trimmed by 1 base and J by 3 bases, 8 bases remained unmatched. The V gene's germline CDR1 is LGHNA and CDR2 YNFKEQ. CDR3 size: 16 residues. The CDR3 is CASSQVVAGFSYEQYF. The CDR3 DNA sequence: TGTGCCAGCAGCCAAGTGGTAGCGGGGTTTAGCTACGAGCAGTACTTC.

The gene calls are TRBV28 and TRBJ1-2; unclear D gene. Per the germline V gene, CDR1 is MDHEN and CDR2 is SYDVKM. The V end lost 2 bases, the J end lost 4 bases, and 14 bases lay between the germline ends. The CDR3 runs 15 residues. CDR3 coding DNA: TGTGCCAGCAGTTTAGGAGGGAAGGGTTCCTATGGCTACACCTTC. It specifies CASSLGGKGSYGYTF.

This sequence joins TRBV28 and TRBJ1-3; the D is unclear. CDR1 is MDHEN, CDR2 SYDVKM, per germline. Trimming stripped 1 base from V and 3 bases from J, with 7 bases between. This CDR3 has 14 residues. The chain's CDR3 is CASSLFSNGNTIYF. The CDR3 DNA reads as TGTGCCAGCAGTTTATTTTCAAATGGAAACACCATATATTTT. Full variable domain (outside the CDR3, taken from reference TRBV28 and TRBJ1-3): DVKVTQSSRYLVKRTGEKVFLECVQDMDHENMFWYRQDPGLGLRLIYFSYDVKMKEKGDIPEGYSVSREKKERFSLILESASTNQTSMYLCASSLFSNGNTIYFGEGSWLTVV.